This T cell receptor (beta chain) was identified in a study of blood T cell repertoires in COVID-19. Study-wide context: Samples taken during acute and convalescent COVID-19 were collected in the United States, Italy and Spain. T cells, B-cell-depleted T cells, or PBMCs provided the cDNA or gDNA that served as material.

Authors' methods: Reference gene primer amplification gave estimated nucleated cell counts. Here immunoSEQ multiplex PCR was the method, and the copy in TCRdb shows in-frame clones only, minus some. V, J and clone size are taken as reported in that table, and D and trimming were inferred from the DNA itself. The table includes some 200,000 clones, around 80% detected once. Sequencing used peripheral blood. This clonotype was sampled from a human donor in a cohort sampled during active COVID-19.

The CDR3 sequence: CASSQDRGGAIGGYTF. CDR3 nucleotide sequence: TGCGCCAGCAGCCAAGATCGGGGGGGCGCAATAGGTGGCTACACCTTC. This rearrangement joins TRBV4-3 to TRBJ1-2; D is perhaps TRBD1 (6 bases). Germline CDR1 reads LGHNA; CDR2 reads YSLEER. The CDR3 covers 16 residues. The ends were cut back, 0 bases at V and 7 bases at J, with 18 bases in the middle.